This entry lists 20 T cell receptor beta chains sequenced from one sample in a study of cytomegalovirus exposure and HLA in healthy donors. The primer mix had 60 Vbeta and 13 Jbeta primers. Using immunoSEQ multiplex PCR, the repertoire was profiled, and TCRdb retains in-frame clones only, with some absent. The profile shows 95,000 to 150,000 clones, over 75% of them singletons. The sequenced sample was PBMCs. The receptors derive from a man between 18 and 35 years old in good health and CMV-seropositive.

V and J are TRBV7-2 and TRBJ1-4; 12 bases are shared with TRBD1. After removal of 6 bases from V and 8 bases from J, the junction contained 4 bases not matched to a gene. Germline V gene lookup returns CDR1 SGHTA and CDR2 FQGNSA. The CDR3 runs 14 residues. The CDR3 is CASRSGTGGEKLFF. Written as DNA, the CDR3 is TGTGCCAGCAGATCCGGGACAGGGGGCGAAAAACTGTTTTTT.

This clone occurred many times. Here the CDR3 DNA reads TGTGCCAGCAGACCTCTGGCACCTCACAATGAGCAGTTCTTC. Translated: CASRPLAPHNEQFF. The chain links TRBV25-1 to TRBJ2-1, with D uncertain. V lost 6 bases, J lost 5 bases, and 14 bases lay in between. The CDR3 consists of 14 residues. CDR1 and CDR2 from the germline V gene are MGHDK and SYGVNS. The whole variable domain, remainder taken from reference TRBV25-1 and TRBJ2-1, is EADIYQTPRYLVIGTGKKITLECSQTMGHDKMYWYQQDPGMELHLIHYSYGVNSTEKGDLSSESTVSRIRTEHFPLTLESARPSHTSQYLCASRPLAPHNEQFFGPGTRLTVL.

This CDR3 is CASSLSVGDKGAYEQYF. The CDR3 nucleotides are TGTGCCAGCAGTTTATCGGTGGGGGACAAGGGGGCCTACGAGCAGTACTTC. V and J are TRBV27 and TRBJ2-7; D is possibly TRBD1 (6 bases). Germline loops: CDR1 MNHEY, CDR2 SMNVEV (reference sequence). This CDR3 comprises 17 residues. The ends were cut back, 0 bases at V and 2 bases at J, with 17 bases in the middle.

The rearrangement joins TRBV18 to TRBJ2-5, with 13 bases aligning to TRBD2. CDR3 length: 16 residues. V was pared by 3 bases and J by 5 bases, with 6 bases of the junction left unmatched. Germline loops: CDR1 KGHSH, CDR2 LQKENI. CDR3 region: CASSPRTSGRHETQYF. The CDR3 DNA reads TGTGCCAGCTCACCGAGGACTAGCGGGAGACACGAGACCCAGTACTTC.

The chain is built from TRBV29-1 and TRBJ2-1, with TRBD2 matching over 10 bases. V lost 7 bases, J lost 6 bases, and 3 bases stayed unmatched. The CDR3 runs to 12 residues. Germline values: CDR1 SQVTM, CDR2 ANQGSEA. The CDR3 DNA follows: TGCAGCGCTAGGACTAGCGGCAATGAGCAGTTCTTC. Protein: CSARTSGNEQFF.

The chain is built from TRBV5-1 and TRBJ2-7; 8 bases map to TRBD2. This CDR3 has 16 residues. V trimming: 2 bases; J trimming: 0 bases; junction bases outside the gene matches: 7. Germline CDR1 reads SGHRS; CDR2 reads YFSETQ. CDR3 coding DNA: TGCGCCAGCAGCTTTAGCGGGACCCAGTCCTCCTACGAGCAGTACTTC. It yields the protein CASSFSGTQSSYEQYF.

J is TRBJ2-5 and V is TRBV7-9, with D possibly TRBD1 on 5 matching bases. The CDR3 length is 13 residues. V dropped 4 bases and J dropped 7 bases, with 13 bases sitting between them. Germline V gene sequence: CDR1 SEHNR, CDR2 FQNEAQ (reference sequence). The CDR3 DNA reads TGTGCCAGCAGCTCGGACAACACGGGGACCCAGTACTTC. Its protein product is CASSSDNTGTQYF.

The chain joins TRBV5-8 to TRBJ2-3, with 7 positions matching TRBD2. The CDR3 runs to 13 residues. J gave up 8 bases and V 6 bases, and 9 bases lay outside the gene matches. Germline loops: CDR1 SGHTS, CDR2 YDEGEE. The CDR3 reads CASTSVGRATQYF. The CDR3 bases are TGTGCCAGCACCTCGGTAGGGAGGGCTACGCAGTATTTT. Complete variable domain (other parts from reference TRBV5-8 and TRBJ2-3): EAGVTQSPTHLIKTRGQQATLRCSPISGHTSVYWYQQALGLGLQFLLWYDEGEERNRGNFPPRFSGRQFPNYSSELNVNALELEDSALYLCASTSVGRATQYFGPGTRLTVL.

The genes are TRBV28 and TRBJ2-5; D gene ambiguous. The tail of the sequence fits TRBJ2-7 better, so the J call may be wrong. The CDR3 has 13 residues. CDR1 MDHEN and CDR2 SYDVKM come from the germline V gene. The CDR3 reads CASSPPPTYEQYF. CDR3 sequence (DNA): TGTGCCAGCAGCCCCCCTCCTACCTACGAGCAGTACTTC.

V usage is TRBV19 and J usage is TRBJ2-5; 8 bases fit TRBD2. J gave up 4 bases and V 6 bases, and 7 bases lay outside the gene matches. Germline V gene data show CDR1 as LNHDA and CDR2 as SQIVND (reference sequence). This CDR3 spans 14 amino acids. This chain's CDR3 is CASRTGGRRETQYF. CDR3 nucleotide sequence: TGTGCCAGTAGGACGGGAGGGCGGCGAGAGACCCAGTACTTC.

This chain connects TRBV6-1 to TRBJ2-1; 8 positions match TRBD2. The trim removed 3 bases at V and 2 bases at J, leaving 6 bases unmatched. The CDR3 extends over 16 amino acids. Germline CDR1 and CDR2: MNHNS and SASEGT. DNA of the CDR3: TGTGCCAGCAGTGACATAGCGGGAAACGCCTACAATGAGCAGTTCTTC. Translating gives CASSDIAGNAYNEQFF.

CDR3: CASSADFYTDTQYF. The CDR3 DNA reads TGTGCCAGCAGTGCGGACTTCTACACAGATACGCAGTATTTT. V gene TRBV27 combines with J gene TRBJ2-3, with TRBD2 as a possible D gene (5 bases). With 5 bases removed from V and 2 bases from J, the gap between germline ends came to 11 bases. CDR3 length: 14 residues. Germline V gene data show CDR1 as MNHEY and CDR2 as SMNVEV (reference sequence).

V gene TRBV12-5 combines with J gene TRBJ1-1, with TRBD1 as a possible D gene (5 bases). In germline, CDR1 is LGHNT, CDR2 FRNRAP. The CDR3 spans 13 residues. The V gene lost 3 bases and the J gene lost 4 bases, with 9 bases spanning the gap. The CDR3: CASGFGAVTEAFF. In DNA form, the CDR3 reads TGTGCTAGTGGTTTTGGGGCAGTCACTGAAGCTTTCTTT.

CDR3 amino acids: CASSLEGAGEKLFF. Written as DNA, the CDR3 is TGTGCCAGCAGCTTAGAAGGGGCAGGTGAAAAACTGTTTTTT. The rearrangement uses TRBV7-8 and TRBJ1-4, with a tentative D call TRBD1 (5 bases). The CDR3 spans 14 residues. Looked up from germline, CDR1 is SGHVS and CDR2 is FQNEAQ. Trimming shortened V by 1 base and J by 7 bases, and 10 bases separated the two germline ends.

The CDR3 here is CASSLVTPNIGNTIYF. The CDR3 coding sequence is TGTGCCAGCAGCTTAGTGACACCAAACATCGGAAACACCATATATTTT. The V call is TRBV7-6, the J call TRBJ1-3, with D uncertain. The CDR3 is 16 residues long. V lost 1 base and J 4 bases, leaving 14 bases between the germline ends. Germline CDR1 and CDR2: SGHVS and FNYEAQ.

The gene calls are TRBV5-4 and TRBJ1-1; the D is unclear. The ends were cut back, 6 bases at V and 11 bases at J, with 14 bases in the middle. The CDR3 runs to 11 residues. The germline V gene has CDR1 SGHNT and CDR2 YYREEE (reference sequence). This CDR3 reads CASTRGGRAFF. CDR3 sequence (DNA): TGTGCCAGCACCCGGGGAGGGCGCGCTTTCTTT.

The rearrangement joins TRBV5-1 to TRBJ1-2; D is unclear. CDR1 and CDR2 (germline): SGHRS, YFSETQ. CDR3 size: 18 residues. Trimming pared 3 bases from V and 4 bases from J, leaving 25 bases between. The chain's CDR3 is CASSWAGDREAFTYGYTF. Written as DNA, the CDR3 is TGCGCCAGCAGCTGGGCCGGTGATCGGGAGGCTTTTACCTATGGCTACACCTTC.

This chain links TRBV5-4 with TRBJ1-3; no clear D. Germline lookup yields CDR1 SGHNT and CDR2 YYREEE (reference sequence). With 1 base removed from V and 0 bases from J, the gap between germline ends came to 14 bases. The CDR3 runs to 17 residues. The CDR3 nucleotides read TGTGCCAGCAGCTTGAACTCACCAACTGGCTCTGGAAACACCATATATTTT. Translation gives CASSLNSPTGSGNTIYF.

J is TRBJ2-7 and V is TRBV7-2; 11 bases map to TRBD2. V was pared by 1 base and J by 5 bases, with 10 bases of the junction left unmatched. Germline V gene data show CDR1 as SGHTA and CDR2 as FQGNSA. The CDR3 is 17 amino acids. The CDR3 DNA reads TGTGCCAGCAGCTTAGTGTATGTAGCGGGAGGGCAGGACGAGCAGTACTTC. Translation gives CASSLVYVAGGQDEQYF.

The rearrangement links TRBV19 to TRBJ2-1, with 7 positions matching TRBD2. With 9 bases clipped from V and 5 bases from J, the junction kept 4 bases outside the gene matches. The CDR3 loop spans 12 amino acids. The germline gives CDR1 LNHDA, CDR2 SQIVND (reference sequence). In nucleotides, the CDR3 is TGTGCCAGCCGCCGGGGGGACAATGAGCAGTTCTTC. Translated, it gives CASRRGDNEQFF.